This T cell receptor beta chain was captured by sequencing in a study of blood T cell repertoires in COVID-19. Turning to the study itself: Acute and convalescent COVID-19 samples came from the United States, Italy and Spain. T cells, B-cell-depleted T cells, or PBMCs provided the cDNA or gDNA that served as material.

Per germline, CDR1 SGHKS and CDR2 YYEKEE (reference sequence). V lost 5 bases and J lost 1, with 9 bases in between. This CDR3 region has 13 residues. Authors' data handling: Reference gene primer amplification yielded estimated nucleated cell counts. Sequencing used immunoSEQ multiplex PCR; TCRdb keeps in-frame clones, though not all of them. D and trimming were read from the DNA, whereas the V and J calls and clone size are those reported in that table. The table includes just under 30,000 clones, 85% to 90% detected once. This clone was observed a few times. The sequenced material came from peripheral blood. V gene TRBV5-5 combines with J gene TRBJ2-5; D is unresolved. The source is an older man with acute or convalescent COVID-19. CDR3 sequence: CASREIPQETQYF. The CDR3 DNA is TGTGCCAGCAGAGAGATCCCCCAAGAGACCCAGTACTTC.